This T cell receptor (beta chain) appears in the sequencing data of a study of blood T cell repertoires in COVID-19 (dated by TCRdb to the early 2020s). About the full investigation: The collaborator samples originated in the United States, Italy and Spain and spanned the acute and convalescent phases of COVID-19. The material from the prospective study consisted of cDNA or gDNA derived from T cells, B-cell-depleted T cells, or PBMCs. The dataset comprised deeply sampled blood TCRbeta repertoires from subjects exposed to, actively infected with, or recovered from COVID-19. A freely available public database, intended as a resource for researchers studying the immune response to SARS-CoV-2, is where the repertoires were released. The samples were drawn from the first 160 participants of the ongoing ImmuneRACE study and from 1,254 subjects provided by 6 global collaborators. The sample metadata nearly always contained a de-identified subject ID, COVID-19 status, age in years and sex. HLA class I and class II types, where available, came from metadata supplied by the sample provider rather than from assay-based typing. On the study overall, not on this receptor specifically: How much clinical and demographic metadata was included differed by source and by participant, and the metadata was provided uncurated.

Comments on this clone: Which antigen it targets is not known. No clone much larger than this one lies a single base away; base qualities are absent.

The immunoSEQ Assay, a bias-controlled multiplex PCR, was used to amplify TCRbeta CDR3 regions from genomic DNA. Concerning the study's data processing: Within the assay, amplification of reference gene primers was used to estimate how many nucleated cells each sample contained. To quantify the absolute abundance of each unique TCRbeta CDR3 rearrangement, sequence reads were collapsed and filtered. For each sample, productive Simpson clonality was calculated as the square root of Simpson's diversity index over productive rearrangements. Entries here come from immuneACCESS through TCRdb and include only in-frame sequences with V and J called. Some clones fail to appear in such tables; in the studies checked, an unresolved V gene covers under half of the shortfall, and the cause of the remainder is unknown. V, J and clone size derive from that table, while D and trimming were established from the DNA sequence. Present in this sample are 75,000 or so clones, less than 85% of which were seen just once. The ten largest clones add up to approximately 18% of the sample.

Whole blood was collected in K2EDTA tubes by collaborating institutions according to the institutions' own protocols. Collaborator samples were shipped for TCRbeta analysis as frozen whole blood, isolated PBMCs, or DNA extracted from either sample type. At the junction V is shortened by 2 bases and J by 0 bases, with 10 bases in between. Taken from cysteine to phenylalanine, the CDR3 has 15 residues. The DNA shown is the 45-base CDR3, in frame from base 1. According to the germline V gene, CDR1 reads KGHSH and CDR2 reads LQKENI. The V gene is TRBV18 and the J gene is TRBJ1-2, with the D gene uncertain. The origin of this receptor is a woman older than 75 with acute or convalescent COVID-19. The sample consisted of peripheral blood. CDR3 protein: CASSPVEVSNYGYTF. The sequence in DNA is TGTGCCAGCTCACCAGTCGAGGTTTCTAACTATGGCTACACCTTC. Reference TRBV18 and TRBJ1-2 genes cover what lies past the CDR3, so the full variable domain is NAGVMQNPRHLVRRRGQEARLRCSPMKGHSHVYWYRQLPEEGLKFMVYLQKENIIDESGMPKERFSAEFPKEGPSILRIQQVVRGDSAAYFCASSPVEVSNYGYTFGSGTRLTVV.